The 2 T cell receptor beta chains given below trace back to one sample, sequenced in a study of blood T cell repertoires in COVID-19. Repertoires were generated with immunoSEQ multiplex PCR, while TCRdb's copy carries only in-frame clones and drops some. Altogether 200,000 to 300,000 clones are present, around 80% being singletons, with the ten largest covering less than 4%. Sequenced material: peripheral blood. The source is a young woman with acute or convalescent COVID-19.

The rearrangement joins TRBV11-2 to TRBJ2-1, with TRBD2 matching 12 bases. Losses at the gene ends were 5 bases for V and 9 bases for J; bases not matched to a gene: 14. The CDR3 spans 17 residues. Germline loops: CDR1 SGHAT, CDR2 FQNNGV. CDR3 in amino acids: CASSLGGPGLAGAEQFF. CDR3 DNA sequence: TGTGCCAGCAGCCTCGGGGGGCCGGGACTAGCGGGCGCTGAGCAGTTCTTC.

The rearrangement uses TRBV7-8 and TRBJ2-3; possible D gene TRBD1, 5 bases. Germline CDR1 SGHVS, CDR2 FQNEAQ. CDR3 size: 15 residues. V dropped 1 base and J dropped 4 bases, with 12 bases sitting between them. The CDR3 loop is CASSLVQGRPDTQYF. The CDR3 DNA is TGTGCCAGCAGCTTAGTCCAGGGTCGTCCAGATACGCAGTATTTT.